Here is one TCR beta chain with its context. The germline V gene encodes CDR1 SGHNT and CDR2 YYREEE (reference sequence). The CDR3 runs to 15 residues. Trimming took 4 bases from V and 0 from J; bases not matched to a gene: 3. These data originate in a study of shared clonotypes between healthy human individuals. Produced via immunoSEQ multiplex PCR; TCRdb's table is partial and in-frame only. The data hold about 750,000 clones, with about 92% observed a single time. The naive CD8 subset, CD45RO-negative cells positively selected for CCR7, excluded terminally differentiated effector memory CD45RA+ cells.

The clonotype originates from a man aged 30-40 years in good health. The chain carries TRBV5-4 and TRBJ2-1, with 8 bases matching TRBD2. Sequenced sample: naive CD8+ T cells sorted from blood. CDR3 sequence reads: CASSPSGSSYNEQFF. The CDR3, as DNA: TGTGCCAGCAGCCCAAGCGGGAGCTCCTACAATGAGCAGTTCTTC.